A single sample is the source of the 16 T cell receptor beta chains below, sequenced in a study of CD8+CD57+ T cells in acquired aplastic anemia. Patients included in sequencing had previously demonstrated CD8+CD57+ cell expansion by flow cytometry. Researchers used genomic DNA as the template to profile TCR beta VDJ and CDR3. TCRdb re-called the reads through MiXCR, storing one row per CDR3 protein. The sample records some 150,000 distinct CDR3 sequences, 65% to 75% being singletons. Sequencing was carried out using sorted CD4+, CD8+, or CD8+CD57+ T cells (not recorded which) from PBMCs. The source is a human donor with aplastic anemia.

There are a few counts of this clonotype. This chain links TRBV24-1 with TRBJ2-3, with a weak D call TRBD2 (6 bases). V dropped 9 bases and J dropped 1 base, with 13 bases sitting between them. Germline assignment: CDR1 KGHDR and CDR2 SFDVKD. The CDR3 is 14 residues long. The CDR3 spells CATAGLAGTDTQYF. CDR3 DNA: TGTGCCACCGCGGGTTTAGCGGGCACAGATACGCAGTATTTT.

V usage is TRBV20-1 and J usage is TRBJ2-3; perhaps D is TRBD1 or TRBD2 (6 bases each). V shed 3 bases and J shed 2 bases, with 9 bases lying between them. Germline V gene lookup returns CDR1 DFQATT and CDR2 SNEGSKA (reference sequence). The CDR3 has 13 residues. Written as DNA, the CDR3 is TGCAGTGCTAGCGGGGGCCTCACAGATACGCAGTATTTT. Translating it yields CSASGGLTDTQYF.

This clonotype was detected only a few times. This sequence joins TRBV15 and TRBJ2-1; D unclear. Trimming cost V 3 bases and J 7 bases, with 4 bases left between them. The CDR3 extends over 11 amino acids. Germline values: CDR1 LNHNV, CDR2 YYDKDF (reference sequence). CDR3 bases: TGTGCCACCAGCAGCGGTAATGAGCAGTTCTTC. It codes for CATSSGNEQFF.

The chain joins TRBV24-1 to TRBJ2-1, with D unresolved. The CDR3 has 13 residues. Germline V gene sequence: CDR1 KGHDR, CDR2 SFDVKD. The germline V and J ends were trimmed by 4 bases and 5 bases, with 8 bases remaining between them. The CDR3 sequence is CATSDYLNNEQFF. The CDR3, as DNA: TGTGCCACCAGTGACTACCTAAACAATGAGCAGTTCTTC.

The J gene is TRBJ1-2, the V gene TRBV5-1; D not certain. The V end was cut by 3 bases, the J end by 7 bases, with 16 bases between. There are 14 residues in the CDR3. Germline V gene sequence: CDR1 SGHRS, CDR2 YFSETQ. The DNA of the CDR3 is TGCGCCAGCAGCTCCGACGGAAGCCTTTTTGGCTACACCTTC. Translating it yields CASSSDGSLFGYTF.

The chain carries TRBV7-9 and TRBJ2-7; possibly TRBD1 for D (6 bases). This CDR3 comprises 14 residues. Trimming cost V 2 bases and J 3 bases, with 11 bases left between them. Germline loops: CDR1 SEHNR, CDR2 FQNEAQ (reference sequence). The CDR3 loop is CASSLSDRNYEQYF. CDR3 bases: TGTGCCAGCAGCTTATCGGACAGAAACTACGAGCAGTACTTC.

CDR3 coding DNA: TGCAGTGCTAGAGATTTGGGGCTGGTTTCCAGCTACGAGCAGTACTTC. It specifies CSARDLGLVSSYEQYF. The gene calls are TRBV20-1 and TRBJ2-7; the D gene is possibly TRBD1 (5 bases). The germline gives CDR1 DFQATT, CDR2 SNEGSKA (reference sequence). Trimming cost V 0 bases and J 3 bases, with 18 bases left between them. The CDR3 is 16 residues long.

The gene calls are TRBV2 and TRBJ2-3, with TRBD1 matching 9 bases. Germline values: CDR1 SNHLY, CDR2 FYNNEI. Germline trimming cut 6 bases from V and 5 bases from J; bases unmatched to any gene: 3. This CDR3 contains 13 residues. CDR3 region: CASRTGGIDTQYF. The DNA for the CDR3 is TGTGCCAGCAGGACAGGGGGTATAGATACGCAGTATTTT.

The chain has TRBV11-2 and TRBJ1-2; unclear D gene. The germline gives CDR1 SGHAT, CDR2 FQNNGV. Between the trimmed V and J ends, which lost 0 bases and 4 bases, there was a span of 15 bases. This CDR3 is built from 16 residues. The CDR3 bases are TGTGCCAGCAGCTTAGAGGCGAGGCCCAGTGTCTATGGCTACACCTTC. This translates into CASSLEARPSVYGYTF.

This chain uses TRBV2 with TRBJ1-4; unclear D gene. The CDR3 has 15 residues. The V end lost 7 bases, the J end lost 0 bases, and 12 bases lay between the germline ends. Germline CDR1 is SNHLY and CDR2 is FYNNEI. This CDR3 is CASKVIAATNEKLFF. In nucleotides, the CDR3 is TGTGCCAGCAAAGTCATAGCTGCAACTAATGAAAAACTGTTTTTT.

CDR3 DNA sequence: TGTGCCATCAGTCCCGGACTGAGCTCCTACAATGAGCAGTTCTTC. Amino acid sequence: CAISPGLSSYNEQFF. V gene TRBV10-3 combines with J gene TRBJ2-1; D possibly corresponds to TRBD2 (5 bases). The CDR3 runs to 15 residues. The germline V and J ends were trimmed by 5 bases and 0 bases, with 11 bases remaining between them. CDR1 is ENHRY, CDR2 SYGVKD, per germline.

The chain combines TRBV2 with TRBJ1-2; a possible D gene is TRBD1 (5 bases). The CDR3 extends over 13 amino acids. Trimming took off 6 bases at V and 1 base at J, with 9 bases between the two ends. Germline V lookup: CDR1 SNHLY, CDR2 FYNNEI. CDR3 in DNA: TGTGCCAGCAGCCCGGGACTTAACTATGGCTACACCTTC. This sequence encodes CASSPGLNYGYTF.

This clonotype was detected only a few times. The chain employs TRBV24-1 and TRBJ2-2, with 14 bases lining up with TRBD2. The CDR3 is 17 amino acids. With V trimmed by 10 bases and J by 1 base, 7 bases remained unmatched. The germline CDR1 and CDR2 sequences are KGHDR and SFDVKD. Written as DNA, the CDR3 is TGTGCCACATCGGGACTAGCGGGAGAGGGGAACACCGGGGAGCTGTTTTTT. Its protein is CATSGLAGEGNTGELFF.

V and J are TRBV20-1 and TRBJ1-2; D gene ambiguous. CDR1 DFQATT and CDR2 SNEGSKA come from the germline V gene (reference sequence). The CDR3 runs 13 residues. The V and J ends lost 2 bases and 2 bases respectively, with 9 bases between them. CDR3: CSARKGPNYGYTF. The CDR3 DNA reads as TGCAGTGCTAGAAAGGGTCCGAACTATGGCTACACCTTC.

This clonotype was seen just once. The chain recombines TRBV29-1 with TRBJ1-5; D unresolved. V lost 4 bases to trimming and J lost 2 bases, with 6 bases between them. The V gene's germline CDR1 is SQVTM and CDR2 ANQGSEA. The CDR3 has 12 amino acids. The CDR3 protein is CSVAWGNQPQHF. CDR3 DNA sequence: TGCAGCGTTGCTTGGGGCAATCAGCCCCAGCATTTT.

V gene TRBV29-1 combines with J gene TRBJ1-2, with D perhaps matching TRBD1 (5 bases). The length of the CDR3 is 10 residues. Trimming shortened V by 3 bases and J by 8 bases, and 7 bases separated the two germline ends. CDR1 and CDR2 (germline): SQVTM, ANQGSEA. CDR3 DNA: TGCAGCGTTGATGGGGGGGGCTACACCTTC. Its protein product is CSVDGGGYTF.